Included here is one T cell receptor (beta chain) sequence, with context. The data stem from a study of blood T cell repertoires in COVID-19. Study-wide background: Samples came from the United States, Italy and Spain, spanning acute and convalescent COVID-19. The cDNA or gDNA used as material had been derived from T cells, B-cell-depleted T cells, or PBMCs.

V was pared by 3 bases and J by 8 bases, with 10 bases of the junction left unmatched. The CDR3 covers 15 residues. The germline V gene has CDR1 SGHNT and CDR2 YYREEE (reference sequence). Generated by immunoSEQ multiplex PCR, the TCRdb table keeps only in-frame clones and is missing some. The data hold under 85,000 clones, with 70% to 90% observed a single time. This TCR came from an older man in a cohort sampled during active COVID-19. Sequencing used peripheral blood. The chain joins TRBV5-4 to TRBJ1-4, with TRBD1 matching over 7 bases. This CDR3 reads CASSSPGGTEEKLFF. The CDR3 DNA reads TGTGCCAGCAGCTCGCCAGGCGGGACAGAGGAAAAACTGTTTTTT.